This is a list of T cell receptor beta chains from one sample in a study of T cells after somatic rescue of genetic block. Generated by immunoSEQ multiplex PCR, the TCRdb table keeps only in-frame clones and is missing some. The sample shows over 12,000 clones, 72% of them seen only once. Sequences were obtained from peripheral blood mononuclear cells (PBMCs). The receptors derive from a boy between 10 and 17 years old. Both conserved end residues are part of each CDR3. Each record gives: CDR3 protein, CDR3 DNA, clone size, J gene, V gene, D gene. The D gene is left open where the match is weak. Clone size is shown for a subset of rows, as once, few, many or a class of expanded clone.

cdr3_aa: CASRGSRDEKLFF
cdr3_nt: TGTGCCAGTAGAGGATCTAGGGATGAAAAACTGTTTTTT
clone_size: -
j_call: TRBJ1-4
v_call: TRBV19
d_call: -

cdr3_aa: CASSFDQRYEQYF
cdr3_nt: TGTGCCAGCAGTTTTGATCAACGGTACGAGCAGTACTTC
clone_size: -
j_call: TRBJ2-7
v_call: TRBV6-6
d_call: -

cdr3_aa: CASSLLSTVMSSYEQYF
cdr3_nt: TGTGCCAGCAGCTTACTGTCTACGGTCATGAGCTCCTACGAGCAGTACTTC
clone_size: -
j_call: TRBJ2-7
v_call: TRBV7-8
d_call: -

cdr3_aa: CASSSSSTSLNNEQFF
cdr3_nt: TGTGCCAGCAGCTCCAGTTCCACTAGCTTGAACAATGAGCAGTTCTTC
clone_size: few
j_call: TRBJ2-1
v_call: TRBV5-4
d_call: -

cdr3_aa: CASSTYSLSSYNSPLHF
cdr3_nt: TGTGCCAGCAGTACTTACAGCCTAAGCTCCTATAATTCACCCCTCCACTTT
clone_size: few
j_call: TRBJ1-6
v_call: TRBV28
d_call: -

cdr3_aa: CASSHRTLNEKLFF
cdr3_nt: TGTGCCAGCTCACATAGGACCCTTAATGAAAAATTGTTTTTT
clone_size: -
j_call: TRBJ1-4
v_call: TRBV18
d_call: -

cdr3_aa: CASSLSQGSTDTQYF
cdr3_nt: TGTGCCAGCAGTTTGAGCCAGGGGTCCACAGATACGCAGTATTTT
clone_size: -
j_call: TRBJ2-3
v_call: TRBV28
d_call: -

cdr3_aa: CASSLEVSGANVLTF
cdr3_nt: TGTGCCAGCAGTTTAGAGGTCTCCGGGGCCAACGTCCTGACTTTC
clone_size: -
j_call: TRBJ2-6
v_call: TRBV27
d_call: -

cdr3_aa: CASSRDRGSIYEQYF
cdr3_nt: TGTGCCAGCAGCCGAGACAGGGGGTCAATCTACGAGCAGTACTTC
clone_size: -
j_call: TRBJ2-7
v_call: TRBV6-5
d_call: TRBD1

cdr3_aa: CASSLGLAGVSSTDTQYF
cdr3_nt: TGCGCCAGCAGCTTGGGGCTAGCGGGGGTCTCTAGCACAGATACGCAGTATTTT
clone_size: few
j_call: TRBJ2-3
v_call: TRBV5-1
d_call: TRBD2

cdr3_aa: CAISEPWTEQYF
cdr3_nt: TGTGCCATCAGTGAGCCATGGACCGAACAGTACTTC
clone_size: -
j_call: TRBJ2-7
v_call: TRBV10-3
d_call: -

cdr3_aa: CAWSVPRRTVEQYF
cdr3_nt: TGTGCCTGGAGTGTACCCCGACGTACGGTAGAGCAGTACTTC
clone_size: -
j_call: TRBJ2-7
v_call: TRBV30
d_call: -

cdr3_aa: CASSNSAGATYEQYF
cdr3_nt: TGTGCCAGTAGTAACTCTGCGGGAGCGACCTACGAGCAGTACTTC
clone_size: once
j_call: TRBJ2-7
v_call: TRBV19
d_call: TRBD2

cdr3_aa: CASSSGLVFPLAKNIQYF
cdr3_nt: TGTGCCAGCAGCTCCGGACTAGTATTCCCTCTAGCCAAAAACATTCAGTACTTC
clone_size: -
j_call: TRBJ2-4
v_call: TRBV5-4
d_call: TRBD2

cdr3_aa: CASSLVKGASTGELFF
cdr3_nt: TGTGCCAGCAGCTTAGTAAAGGGAGCGAGCACCGGGGAGCTGTTTTTT
clone_size: -
j_call: TRBJ2-2
v_call: TRBV7-9
d_call: -

cdr3_aa: CASSRKGSPPYEQYF
cdr3_nt: TGTGCCAGCAGCAGGAAGGGGTCCCCCCCCTACGAGCAGTACTTC
clone_size: once
j_call: TRBJ2-7
v_call: TRBV21-1
d_call: -

cdr3_aa: CAIYDRGLYNSPLHF
cdr3_nt: TGCGCCATTTACGACAGGGGGCTTTATAATTCACCCCTCCACTTT
clone_size: -
j_call: TRBJ1-6
v_call: TRBV5-1
d_call: TRBD1

cdr3_aa: CASSLGQLNEKLFF
cdr3_nt: TGTGCCAGCAGTCTCGGACAGCTGAATGAAAAACTGTTTTTT
clone_size: -
j_call: TRBJ1-4
v_call: TRBV28
d_call: -

cdr3_aa: CSVTGITNYGYTF
cdr3_nt: TGCAGCGTGACAGGGATAACTAACTATGGCTACACCTTC
clone_size: -
j_call: TRBJ1-2
v_call: TRBV29-1
d_call: TRBD1

cdr3_aa: CASSPKYNEQFF
cdr3_nt: TGTGCCAGCAGTCCTAAGTACAATGAGCAGTTCTTC
clone_size: -
j_call: TRBJ2-1
v_call: TRBV27
d_call: -

cdr3_aa: CASSLASGTGIGNTIYF
cdr3_nt: TGTGCCAGCAGCTTAGCTTCCGGGACAGGGATTGGAAACACCATATATTTT
clone_size: -
j_call: TRBJ1-3
v_call: TRBV7-9
d_call: TRBD1

cdr3_aa: CASSFVDSFLAKNIQYF
cdr3_nt: TGTGCCAGCAGTTTTGTGGACAGCTTTTTAGCCAAAAACATTCAGTACTTC
clone_size: once
j_call: TRBJ2-4
v_call: TRBV28
d_call: -

cdr3_aa: CASIESLYTNYGYTF
cdr3_nt: TGTGCCAGCATAGAGTCCCTGTATACTAACTATGGCTACACCTTC
clone_size: once
j_call: TRBJ1-2
v_call: TRBV28
d_call: -

cdr3_aa: CASSPRDSWLDTQYF
cdr3_nt: TGTGCCAGCAGCCCCCGGGACAGTTGGTTAGATACGCAGTATTTT
clone_size: -
j_call: TRBJ2-3
v_call: TRBV5-6
d_call: TRBD1

cdr3_aa: CASSLSGTVSYEQYF
cdr3_nt: TGTGCCAGCAGCCTTTCCGGGACAGTATCCTACGAGCAGTACTTC
clone_size: once
j_call: TRBJ2-7
v_call: TRBV4-2
d_call: TRBD1

cdr3_aa: CASSEESIRVEKLFF
cdr3_nt: TGTGCCAGCAGTGAAGAAAGCATTAGGGTTGAAAAACTGTTTTTT
clone_size: -
j_call: TRBJ1-4
v_call: TRBV6-1
d_call: -

cdr3_aa: CAITQGPYGYTF
cdr3_nt: TGTGCCATTACACAGGGGCCCTATGGCTACACCTTC
clone_size: -
j_call: TRBJ1-2
v_call: TRBV10-3
d_call: TRBD1

cdr3_aa: CASSIGGTGNHEQYF
cdr3_nt: TGTGCCAGTAGTATAGGAGGGACAGGGAACCACGAGCAGTACTTC
clone_size: -
j_call: TRBJ2-7
v_call: TRBV19
d_call: TRBD1

cdr3_aa: CASSYLTGTDTQYF
cdr3_nt: TGTGCCAGCAGTTACCTTACAGGGACAGATACGCAGTATTTT
clone_size: -
j_call: TRBJ2-3
v_call: TRBV6-5
d_call: -

cdr3_aa: CASSQDQGQGRQPQHF
cdr3_nt: TGCGCCAGCAGCCAAGATCAAGGGCAGGGCCGTCAGCCCCAGCATTTT
clone_size: few
j_call: TRBJ1-5
v_call: TRBV4-1
d_call: -

cdr3_aa: CASGWGGLNYEQYF
cdr3_nt: TGTGCCAGCGGGTGGGGAGGGCTAAACTACGAGCAGTACTTC
clone_size: once
j_call: TRBJ2-7
v_call: TRBV6-5
d_call: TRBD2

cdr3_aa: CASSLAAGGFEKLFF
cdr3_nt: TGCGCCAGCAGCTTGGCGGCAGGGGGCTTCGAAAAACTGTTTTTT
clone_size: -
j_call: TRBJ1-4
v_call: TRBV5-1
d_call: TRBD1

cdr3_aa: CASKEAGNTIYF
cdr3_nt: TGCGCCAGCAAGGAGGCTGGAAACACCATATATTTT
clone_size: once
j_call: TRBJ1-3
v_call: TRBV5-1
d_call: -

cdr3_aa: CASSIERASGYNEQFF
cdr3_nt: TGTGCCAGTAGTATAGAAAGGGCTAGCGGCTACAATGAGCAGTTCTTC
clone_size: -
j_call: TRBJ2-1
v_call: TRBV19
d_call: TRBD2

cdr3_aa: CASSHRAGANTYNEQFF
cdr3_nt: TGTGCCAGCAGCCACCGTGCGGGGGCCAATACCTACAATGAGCAGTTCTTC
clone_size: -
j_call: TRBJ2-1
v_call: TRBV13
d_call: -

cdr3_aa: CASSQGSGAVSYNEQFF
cdr3_nt: TGTGCCAGCAGCCAAGGTTCGGGAGCGGTGTCCTACAATGAGCAGTTCTTC
clone_size: -
j_call: TRBJ2-1
v_call: TRBV4-2
d_call: -

cdr3_aa: CASSLGVQETQYF
cdr3_nt: TGCGCCAGCAGCTTGGGGGTACAGGAGACCCAGTACTTC
clone_size: -
j_call: TRBJ2-5
v_call: TRBV5-1
d_call: -

cdr3_aa: CAWERQRTGPTEAFF
cdr3_nt: TGTGCCTGGGAACGGCAAAGGACAGGACCCACTGAAGCTTTCTTT
clone_size: -
j_call: TRBJ1-1
v_call: TRBV30
d_call: TRBD1

cdr3_aa: CASSLVSSYGYTF
cdr3_nt: TGTGCCAGCAGCTTGGTCAGCAGCTATGGCTACACCTTC
clone_size: few
j_call: TRBJ1-2
v_call: TRBV5-8
d_call: -

cdr3_aa: CASSLSQVRETQYF
cdr3_nt: TGTGCCAGCAGCTTGAGTCAAGTTCGAGAGACCCAGTACTTC
clone_size: few
j_call: TRBJ2-5
v_call: TRBV5-4
d_call: -

cdr3_aa: CAISSSGQGDEQYF
cdr3_nt: TGTGCCATCAGTTCCTCGGGACAGGGGGACGAGCAGTACTTC
clone_size: medium-sized
j_call: TRBJ2-7
v_call: TRBV10-3
d_call: TRBD1

cdr3_aa: CASSSYGTGGNQPQHF
cdr3_nt: TGTGCCAGCAGTTCTTATGGAACCGGAGGGAATCAGCCCCAGCATTTT
clone_size: -
j_call: TRBJ1-5
v_call: TRBV28
d_call: -

cdr3_aa: CASSLGQTADYGYTF
cdr3_nt: TGTGCCAGCAGCTTAGGCCAGACTGCCGACTATGGCTACACCTTC
clone_size: -
j_call: TRBJ1-2
v_call: TRBV7-9
d_call: -

cdr3_aa: CAWSYRTWEAYTF
cdr3_nt: TGTGCCTGGAGTTACAGGACGTGGGAAGCATACACCTTC
clone_size: -
j_call: TRBJ1-2
v_call: TRBV30
d_call: -

cdr3_aa: CASRIDSPYEQYF
cdr3_nt: TGTGCCAGCAGGATAGACAGTCCCTACGAGCAGTACTTC
clone_size: -
j_call: TRBJ2-7
v_call: TRBV6-1
d_call: -

cdr3_aa: CASSLGPSSYEQYF
cdr3_nt: TGTGCCAGCAGCTTAGGCCCGAGCTCCTACGAGCAGTACTTC
clone_size: -
j_call: TRBJ2-7
v_call: TRBV11-2
d_call: -

cdr3_aa: CASSLALTGVYGYTF
cdr3_nt: TGTGCCAGCAGCTTGGCATTGACAGGGGTCTATGGCTACACCTTC
clone_size: -
j_call: TRBJ1-2
v_call: TRBV5-5
d_call: TRBD1

cdr3_aa: CASTAAAYEQYF
cdr3_nt: TGTGCCAGTACAGCCGCGGCCTACGAGCAGTACTTC
clone_size: few
j_call: TRBJ2-7
v_call: TRBV2
d_call: -

cdr3_aa: CASSLGAYSNQPQHF
cdr3_nt: TGTGCCAGCAGTTTGGGAGCCTATAGCAATCAGCCCCAGCATTTT
clone_size: once
j_call: TRBJ1-5
v_call: TRBV6-6
d_call: -

cdr3_aa: CASSFWAGGVETQYF
cdr3_nt: TGTGCCAGCAGTTTCTGGGCAGGGGGAGTAGAGACCCAGTACTTC
clone_size: -
j_call: TRBJ2-5
v_call: TRBV27
d_call: TRBD1

cdr3_aa: CASSYWGAEQYF
cdr3_nt: TGTGCCAGCAGTTATTGGGGGGCCGAGCAGTACTTC
clone_size: -
j_call: TRBJ2-7
v_call: TRBV7-8
d_call: -

cdr3_aa: CASSLSGQGQSYTF
cdr3_nt: TGTGCCAGCAGCTTATCTGGACAGGGGCAGAGCTACACCTTC
clone_size: -
j_call: TRBJ1-2
v_call: TRBV7-9
d_call: TRBD1

cdr3_aa: CASSLAPAAGDEKLFF
cdr3_nt: TGCGCCAGCAGCTTGGCCCCGGCGGCGGGGGATGAAAAACTGTTTTTT
clone_size: -
j_call: TRBJ1-4
v_call: TRBV5-1
d_call: -

cdr3_aa: CASSLDGTGHLSYEQYF
cdr3_nt: TGTGCCAGCAGCTTAGACGGAACTGGACACCTCTCCTACGAGCAGTACTTC
clone_size: few
j_call: TRBJ2-7
v_call: TRBV7-9
d_call: -

cdr3_aa: CSVQVGVYEQYF
cdr3_nt: TGCAGCGTTCAGGTGGGAGTCTACGAGCAGTACTTC
clone_size: -
j_call: TRBJ2-7
v_call: TRBV29-1
d_call: -

cdr3_aa: CAISATGRGPYEQYF
cdr3_nt: TGTGCCATCAGTGCCACAGGGAGGGGCCCCTACGAGCAGTACTTC
clone_size: -
j_call: TRBJ2-7
v_call: TRBV10-3
d_call: -

cdr3_aa: CASSFLRRAEAFF
cdr3_nt: TGTGCCAGCAGTTTTTTACGACGGGCTGAAGCTTTCTTT
clone_size: -
j_call: TRBJ1-1
v_call: TRBV28
d_call: -

cdr3_aa: CASSPQGQPTDTQYF
cdr3_nt: TGTGCCAGCAGTCCTCAAGGACAGCCCACAGATACGCAGTATTTT
clone_size: few
j_call: TRBJ2-3
v_call: TRBV6-4
d_call: -

cdr3_aa: CASSLYSGQAWETQYF
cdr3_nt: TGTGCCAGCAGTTTATATTCGGGACAGGCCTGGGAGACCCAGTACTTC
clone_size: few
j_call: TRBJ2-5
v_call: TRBV27
d_call: TRBD1

cdr3_aa: CASSLEQANTGELFF
cdr3_nt: TGTGCCAGCAGCTTAGAACAGGCGAACACCGGGGAGCTGTTTTTT
clone_size: few
j_call: TRBJ2-2
v_call: TRBV7-6
d_call: -